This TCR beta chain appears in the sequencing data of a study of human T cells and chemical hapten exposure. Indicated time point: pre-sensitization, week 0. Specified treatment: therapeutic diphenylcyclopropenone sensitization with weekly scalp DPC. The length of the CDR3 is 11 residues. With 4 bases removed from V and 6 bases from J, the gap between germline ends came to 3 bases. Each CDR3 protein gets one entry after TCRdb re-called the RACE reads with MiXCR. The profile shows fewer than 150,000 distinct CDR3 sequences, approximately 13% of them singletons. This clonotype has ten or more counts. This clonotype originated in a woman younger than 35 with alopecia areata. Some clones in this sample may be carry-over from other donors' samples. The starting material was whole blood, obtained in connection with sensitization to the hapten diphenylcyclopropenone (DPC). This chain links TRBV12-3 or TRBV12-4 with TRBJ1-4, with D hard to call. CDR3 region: CASSSYEKLFF. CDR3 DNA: TGTGCCAGCAGTTCATATGAAAAACTGTTTTTT.